These 24 T cell receptor beta chains originate from one sample sequenced in a study of cytomegalovirus exposure and HLA in healthy donors. Vbeta (60) and Jbeta (13) primers were used in the PCR. Clones were sequenced by immunoSEQ multiplex PCR, and TCRdb holds only the in-frame ones, with some missing. The sample has 100,000 to 150,000 clones, roughly 82% seen once. Sequencing was carried out using PBMCs. These receptors all come from a male donor in good health and CMV-seropositive.

The chain is built from TRBV6-1 and TRBJ1-6; no clear D gene. Looked up from germline, CDR1 is MNHNS and CDR2 is SASEGT. V shed 0 bases and J shed 10 bases, with 13 bases lying between them. The CDR3 is 15 amino acids. CDR3 amino acids: CASSEAPGRGSPLHF. CDR3 sequence (DNA): TGTGCCAGCAGTGAAGCGCCGGGAAGAGGGTCACCCCTCCACTTT.

The chain joins TRBV7-9 to TRBJ2-3; the match to TRBD2 covers 9 bases. The V gene's germline CDR1 is SEHNR and CDR2 FQNEAQ (reference sequence). The trim removed 11 bases at V and 6 bases at J, leaving 9 bases unmatched. CDR3 length: 13 residues. The CDR3 spells CAPGGREGDTQYF. The CDR3 DNA is TGTGCCCCCGGCGGGCGGGAGGGCGATACGCAGTATTTT.

The gene calls are TRBV5-8 and TRBJ2-7, with D possibly being TRBD2 (6 bases). The CDR3 runs 16 residues. Germline values: CDR1 SGHTS, CDR2 YDEGEE. V was trimmed by 3 bases and J by 2 bases, leaving 18 bases between them. The CDR3 nucleotides are TGTGCCAGCAGCTCATACCGGTCGGGGGATCCCTACGAGCAGTACTTC. This gives the protein CASSSYRSGDPYEQYF.

The V gene is TRBV18, the J gene TRBJ1-3; D is uncertain. From germline, CDR1 is KGHSH and CDR2 LQKENI. V lost 3 bases and J 2 bases, leaving 5 bases between the germline ends. The CDR3 has 13 residues. CDR3 sequence: CASSPGPGNTIYF. CDR3 nucleotide sequence: TGTGCCAGCTCACCGGGCCCTGGAAACACCATATATTTT. The complete variable domain, with remaining parts taken from reference TRBV18 and TRBJ1-3, reads NAGVMQNPRHLVRRRGQEARLRCSPMKGHSHVYWYRQLPEEGLKFMVYLQKENIIDESGMPKERFSAEFPKEGPSILRIQQVVRGDSAAYFCASSPGPGNTIYFGEGSWLTVV.

The V gene is TRBV5-8, the J gene TRBJ2-7; 14 bases agree with TRBD2. From germline, CDR1 is SGHTS and CDR2 YDEGEE. The J segment lost 2 bases and the V segment lost 0 bases, leaving 1 base of the junction unmatched. The CDR3 sequence is 16 residues long. The CDR3 DNA reads as TGTGCCAGCAGCTTGGAGGGACTAGCGGGGGCCTACGAGCAGTACTTC. Translating gives CASSLEGLAGAYEQYF.

This sequence joins TRBV7-3 and TRBJ1-2, with 8 bases lining up with TRBD1. V lost 5 bases and J lost 3; bases outside the gene matches: 8. Germline CDR1 and CDR2: SGHTA and FQGTGA. The CDR3 consists of 15 residues. In DNA, the CDR3 is TGTGCCAGCAGCCCACAGGGGGGGTATGACTATGGCTACACCTTC. It yields the protein CASSPQGGYDYGYTF.

A word on this clone: An end of the junction differs from the germline gene, which may be a read error. The genes are TRBV28 and TRBJ2-6; no firm D call. CDR1 and CDR2 from the germline V gene are MDHEN and SYDVKM. The CDR3 totals 13 residues. CDR3 loop: CASSSPGANGLTF. The CDR3 coding sequence is TGTGCCAGCAGTTCCCCCGGAGCCAACGGCCTGACTTTC.

The chain recombines TRBV6-4 with TRBJ1-2, with D unclear. The length of the CDR3 is 12 residues. Per the germline V gene, CDR1 is MRHNA and CDR2 is SNTAGT. V was pared by 6 bases and J by 6 bases, with 11 bases between. The CDR3, as DNA: TGTGCCAGCAGGGGTGTGAGGGATGGCTACACCTTC. This gives the protein CASRGVRDGYTF.

This clone has just one count. The V call is TRBV5-1, the J call TRBJ2-5, with 8 bases matching TRBD2. V dropped 0 bases and J dropped 5; count of bases not matched to a gene: 9. In germline, CDR1 is SGHRS, CDR2 YFSETQ. CDR3 length: 16 amino acids. CDR3 nucleotides: TGCGCCAGCAGCTTGGAGGCCGGGGGGGCTATGGAGACCCAGTACTTC. Translation: CASSLEAGGAMETQYF.

In its sample, this clone was seen once. The chain combines TRBV23-1 with TRBJ1-1, with 9 bases matching TRBD1. Being an ORF, TRBV23-1 has a function that is uncertain. The CDR3 length is 15 residues. V trimming: 3 bases; J trimming: 4 bases; junction bases outside the gene matches: 6. The CDR3 nucleotides read TGCGCCAGCAGTCATTCGGGACAGGGATGCACTGAAGCTTTCTTT. Protein sequence: CASSHSGQGCTEAFF.

This rearrangement joins TRBV9 to TRBJ2-1; the match to TRBD1 covers 7 bases. Per germline, CDR1 SGDLS and CDR2 YYNGEE. The CDR3 is 15 amino acids. Unmatched junction bases numbered 3, after V lost 3 bases and J lost 0 bases. CDR3 in amino acids: CASSASGGSYNEQFF. The CDR3 nucleotides are TGTGCCAGCAGCGCCTCAGGGGGCTCCTACAATGAGCAGTTCTTC.

V is TRBV13 and J is TRBJ1-3, with a possible D match to TRBD1 (5 bases). V shed 4 bases and J shed 0 bases, with 10 bases lying between them. The germline gives CDR1 PRHDT, CDR2 FYEKMQ (reference sequence). The CDR3 covers 15 residues. This chain's CDR3 is CASSSGLISGNTIYF. The CDR3 DNA sequence: TGTGCCAGCAGCTCGGGACTCATCTCTGGAAACACCATATATTTT. The complete variable domain, with remaining parts taken from reference TRBV13 and TRBJ1-3, reads AAGVIQSPRHLIKEKRETATLKCYPIPRHDTVYWYQQGPGQDPQFLISFYEKMQSDKGSIPDRFSAQQFSDYHSELNMSSLELGDSALYFCASSSGLISGNTIYFGEGSWLTVV.

The chain carries TRBV13 and TRBJ2-1; 8 bases are shared with TRBD1. The ends lost 4 bases at V and 9 bases at J; junction bases unmatched: 5. CDR1 is PRHDT and CDR2 is FYEKMQ in the germline V gene (reference sequence). The CDR3 has 13 residues. The CDR3 region is CASSSTGDSEQFF. The CDR3 DNA is TGTGCCAGCAGCTCGACAGGGGACAGTGAGCAGTTCTTC. Full variable domain (outside the CDR3, taken from reference TRBV13 and TRBJ2-1): AAGVIQSPRHLIKEKRETATLKCYPIPRHDTVYWYQQGPGQDPQFLISFYEKMQSDKGSIPDRFSAQQFSDYHSELNMSSLELGDSALYFCASSSTGDSEQFFGPGTRLTVL.

The CDR3 nucleotides read TGTGCCAGCAGCCTAGAGGGACAGGAAAACTACGAGCAGTACTTC. This codes for CASSLEGQENYEQYF. V gene TRBV7-2 combines with J gene TRBJ2-7; 8 bases match TRBD1. Losses at the gene ends were 5 bases for V and 3 bases for J; bases not matched to a gene: 9. The CDR3 extends over 15 amino acids. Germline CDR1 SGHTA, CDR2 FQGNSA.

The chain links TRBV6-1 to TRBJ2-2; D not resolved. The CDR3 sequence is 11 residues long. Trimming pared 6 bases from V and 7 bases from J, leaving 6 bases between. The germline gives CDR1 MNHNS, CDR2 SASEGT. In nucleotides, the CDR3 is TGTGCCAGCAGCTACTACGGGGAGCTGTTTTTT. Its translation is CASSYYGELFF.

This rearrangement joins TRBV5-1 to TRBJ2-7; the match to TRBD1 covers 9 bases. The CDR3 has 14 residues. Germline V lookup: CDR1 SGHRS, CDR2 YFSETQ. Trimming removed 3 bases from V and 2 bases from J; junction bases left unmatched: 3. CDR3 in amino acids: CASSSGQGPYEQYF. CDR3 DNA: TGCGCCAGCAGCTCGGGACAGGGACCCTACGAGCAGTACTTC.

On this clone: Germline is not matched at one junction end, which may reflect a read error. The chain links TRBV7-9 to TRBJ2-7; D is undetermined. The CDR3 has 11 amino acids. Per germline, CDR1 SEHNR and CDR2 FQNEAQ (reference sequence). The chain's CDR3 is CSSSSYYEQYF. The CDR3 region has the DNA TGTTCCAGCAGCTCCTACTACGAGCAGTACTTC.

This clone was observed a single time. The rearrangement links TRBV9 to TRBJ1-1, with D tentatively TRBD1 (6 bases). The germline V gene has CDR1 SGDLS and CDR2 YYNGEE. The V end was cut by 1 base, the J end by 5 bases, with 15 bases between. The CDR3 is made up of 15 amino acids. CDR3 in DNA: TGTGCCAGCAGCGTATTAGGCGGGCAGGGGACTGAAGCTTTCTTT. It specifies CASSVLGGQGTEAFF.

The chain carries TRBV4-1 and TRBJ1-5; TRBD1 is a possible D gene (5 bases). This CDR3 region has 14 residues. Germline values: CDR1 MGHRA, CDR2 YSYEKL. V shed 2 bases and J shed 5 bases, with 10 bases lying between them. CDR3 sequence reads: CASSQWTSDQPQHF. The DNA of the CDR3 is TGCGCCAGCAGCCAATGGACATCCGATCAGCCCCAGCATTTT.

The chain combines TRBV4-1 with TRBJ1-3; TRBD1 agrees at 10 bases. CDR1 and CDR2 (germline): MGHRA, YSYEKL. V was clipped by 1 base and J by 5 bases; unmatched bases: 2. The CDR3 loop spans 15 amino acids. The CDR3 DNA is TGCGCCAGCAGCCAAGGACAGGGGGCTCGAAACACCATATATTTT. It is translated as CASSQGQGARNTIYF.

This clone was seen only a few times. The genes are TRBV2 and TRBJ2-5; possibly TRBD2 for D (7 bases). V gave up 3 bases and J gave up 6 bases, with 20 bases separating them. This CDR3 has 16 amino acids. The germline V gene has CDR1 SNHLY and CDR2 FYNNEI. This chain's CDR3 is CASSDSPGGVGKTQYF. CDR3 nucleotide sequence: TGTGCCAGCAGTGACTCTCCGGGGGGCGTGGGAAAGACCCAGTACTTC.

A note on this clone: Other DNA sequences in this specimen translate into the identical CDR3. The CDR3 is CASTPSTGEGSEAFF. The CDR3 DNA sequence: TGTGCCAGCACCCCTTCGACAGGCGAAGGGTCTGAAGCTTTCTTT. The gene calls are TRBV28 and TRBJ1-1, with D possibly matching TRBD1 (6 bases). Germline V gene sequence: CDR1 MDHEN, CDR2 SYDVKM. The CDR3 has 15 amino acids. The V end was cut by 7 bases, the J end by 6 bases, with 21 bases between.

The rearrangement joins TRBV28 to TRBJ2-1; the match to TRBD1 covers 8 bases. The junction had 7 bases not matched to a gene; V was cut back by 3 bases and J by 12 bases. The CDR3 has 13 residues. Per the germline V gene, CDR1 is MDHEN and CDR2 is SYDVKM. CDR3 nucleotides: TGTGCCAGCAGTTTCCATGGACAGGGAAGGCAGTTCTTC. Translation: CASSFHGQGRQFF.

This chain uses TRBV19 with TRBJ1-1; D remains unclear. The germline gives CDR1 LNHDA, CDR2 SQIVND (reference sequence). This CDR3 has 15 amino acids. Trimming removed 5 bases at V and 0 bases at J, with 13 bases between. The CDR3 loop reads CASSERLLMNTEAFF. The CDR3 DNA reads TGTGCCAGTAGTGAAAGACTTCTCATGAACACTGAAGCTTTCTTT.